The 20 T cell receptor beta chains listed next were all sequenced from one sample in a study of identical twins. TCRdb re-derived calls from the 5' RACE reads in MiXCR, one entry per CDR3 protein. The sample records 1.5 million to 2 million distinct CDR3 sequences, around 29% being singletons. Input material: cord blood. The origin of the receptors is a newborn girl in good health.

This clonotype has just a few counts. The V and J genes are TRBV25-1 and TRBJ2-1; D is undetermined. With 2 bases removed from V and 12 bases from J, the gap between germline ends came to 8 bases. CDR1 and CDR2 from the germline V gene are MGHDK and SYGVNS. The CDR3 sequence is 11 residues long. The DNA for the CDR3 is TGTGCCAGCAGTGAAGGTTTCGGGCAGTTCTTC. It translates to CASSEGFGQFF. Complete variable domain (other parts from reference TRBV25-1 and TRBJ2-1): EADIYQTPRYLVIGTGKKITLECSQTMGHDKMYWYQQDPGMELHLIHYSYGVNSTEKGDLSSESTVSRIRTEHFPLTLESARPSHTSQYLCASSEGFGQFFGPGTRLTVL.

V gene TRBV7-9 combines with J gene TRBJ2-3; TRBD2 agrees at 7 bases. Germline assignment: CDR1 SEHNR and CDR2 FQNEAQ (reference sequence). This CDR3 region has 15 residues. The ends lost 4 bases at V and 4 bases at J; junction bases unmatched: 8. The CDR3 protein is CASSSDGGRADTQYF. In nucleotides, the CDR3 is TGTGCCAGCAGCTCGGATGGTGGGAGGGCAGATACGCAGTATTTT.

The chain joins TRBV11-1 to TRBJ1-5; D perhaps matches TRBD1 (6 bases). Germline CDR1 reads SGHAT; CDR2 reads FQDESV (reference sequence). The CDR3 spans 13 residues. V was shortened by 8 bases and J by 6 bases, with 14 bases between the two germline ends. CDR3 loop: CASSRGGTQPQHF. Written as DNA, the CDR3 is TGTGCCAGCTCCAGGGGCGGAACTCAGCCCCAGCATTTT.

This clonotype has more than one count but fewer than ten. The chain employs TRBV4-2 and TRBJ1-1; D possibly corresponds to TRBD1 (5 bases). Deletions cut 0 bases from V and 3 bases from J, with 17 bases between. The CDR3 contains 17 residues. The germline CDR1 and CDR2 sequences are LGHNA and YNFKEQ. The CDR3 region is CASSQDVDSRVYTEAFF. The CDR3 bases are TGTGCCAGCAGCCAAGATGTGGACTCCAGGGTATACACTGAAGCTTTCTTT.

The CDR3 DNA follows: TGTGCCAGCAGTGACGGGGGCTGGGGCAATCAGCCCCAGCATTTT. It is translated as CASSDGGWGNQPQHF. The J gene is TRBJ1-5, the V gene TRBV2; tentatively, D is TRBD1 (6 bases). The CDR3 loop spans 15 amino acids. Germline-derived CDR1 and CDR2 are SNHLY and FYNNEI. Trimming shortened V by 3 bases and J by 2 bases, and 11 bases separated the two germline ends.

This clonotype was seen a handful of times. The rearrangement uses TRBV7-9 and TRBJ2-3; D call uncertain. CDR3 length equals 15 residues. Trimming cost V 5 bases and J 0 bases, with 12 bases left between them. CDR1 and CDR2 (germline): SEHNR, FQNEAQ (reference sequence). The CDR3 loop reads CASSVKGSSTDTQYF. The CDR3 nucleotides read TGTGCCAGCAGCGTAAAAGGAAGTAGCACAGATACGCAGTATTTT.

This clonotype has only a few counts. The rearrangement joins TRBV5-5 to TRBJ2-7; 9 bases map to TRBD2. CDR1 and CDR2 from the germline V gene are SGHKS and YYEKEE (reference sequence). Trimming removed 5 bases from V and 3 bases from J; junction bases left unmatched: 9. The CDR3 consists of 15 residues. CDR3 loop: CASSWTSALNYEQYF. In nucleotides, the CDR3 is TGTGCCAGCAGTTGGACTAGCGCCTTAAACTACGAGCAGTACTTC.

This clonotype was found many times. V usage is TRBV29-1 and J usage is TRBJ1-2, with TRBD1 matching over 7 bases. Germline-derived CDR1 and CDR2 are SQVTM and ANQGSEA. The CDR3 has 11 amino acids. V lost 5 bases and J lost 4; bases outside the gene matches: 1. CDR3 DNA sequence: TGCAGCGTTCCAGGGGGCTATGGCTACACCTTC. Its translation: CSVPGGYGYTF.

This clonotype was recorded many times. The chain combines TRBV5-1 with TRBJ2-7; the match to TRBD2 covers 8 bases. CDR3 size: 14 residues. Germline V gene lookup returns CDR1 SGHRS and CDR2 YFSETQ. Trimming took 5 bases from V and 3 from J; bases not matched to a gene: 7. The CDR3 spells CASRPRLANYEQYF. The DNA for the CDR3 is TGCGCCAGCAGACCGAGACTAGCGAACTACGAGCAGTACTTC.

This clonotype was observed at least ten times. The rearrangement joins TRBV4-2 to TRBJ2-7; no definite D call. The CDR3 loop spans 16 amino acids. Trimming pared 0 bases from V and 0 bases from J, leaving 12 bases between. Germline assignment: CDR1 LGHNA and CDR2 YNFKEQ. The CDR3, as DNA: TGTGCCAGCAGCCAAGATCTCTGGCGGTCCTCCTACGAGCAGTACTTC. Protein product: CASSQDLWRSSYEQYF.

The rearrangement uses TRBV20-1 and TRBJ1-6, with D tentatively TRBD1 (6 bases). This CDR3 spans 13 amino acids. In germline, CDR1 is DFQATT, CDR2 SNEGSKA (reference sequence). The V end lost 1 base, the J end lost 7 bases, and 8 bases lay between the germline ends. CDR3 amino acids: CSARADRNSPLHF. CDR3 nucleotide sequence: TGCAGTGCTAGAGCGGACAGAAATTCACCCCTCCACTTT.

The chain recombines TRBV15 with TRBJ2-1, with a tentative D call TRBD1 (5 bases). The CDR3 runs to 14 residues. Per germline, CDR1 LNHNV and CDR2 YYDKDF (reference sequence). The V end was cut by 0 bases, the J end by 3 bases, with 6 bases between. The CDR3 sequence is CATSRDQGYNEQFF. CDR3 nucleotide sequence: TGTGCCACCAGCAGAGATCAGGGCTACAATGAGCAGTTCTTC.

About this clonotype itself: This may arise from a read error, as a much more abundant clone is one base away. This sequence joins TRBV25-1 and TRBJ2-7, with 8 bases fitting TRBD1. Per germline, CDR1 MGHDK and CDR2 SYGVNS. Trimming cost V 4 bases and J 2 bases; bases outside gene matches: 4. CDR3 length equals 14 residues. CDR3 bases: TGTGCCAGCAGTGGGACAGGGCGGGCCTACGAGCAGTACTTC. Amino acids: CASSGTGRAYEQYF.

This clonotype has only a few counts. CDR3 loop: CASSYGAASEAFF. CDR3 bases: TGTGCCAGCAGTTACGGGGCAGCCTCTGAAGCTTTCTTT. This chain joins TRBV6-2 or TRBV6-3 and TRBJ1-1; tentative D call: TRBD1 (5 bases). CDR3 length: 13 amino acids. CDR1 is MNHEY, CDR2 SVGEGT, per germline. The V gene lost 2 bases and the J gene lost 6 bases, with 10 bases spanning the gap.

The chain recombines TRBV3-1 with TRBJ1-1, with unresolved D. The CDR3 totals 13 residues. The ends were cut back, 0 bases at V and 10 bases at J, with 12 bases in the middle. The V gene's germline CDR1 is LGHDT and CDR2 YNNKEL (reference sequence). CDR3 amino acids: CASSQDLRRGAFF. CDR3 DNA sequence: TGTGCCAGCAGCCAAGATCTAAGGAGAGGAGCTTTCTTT.

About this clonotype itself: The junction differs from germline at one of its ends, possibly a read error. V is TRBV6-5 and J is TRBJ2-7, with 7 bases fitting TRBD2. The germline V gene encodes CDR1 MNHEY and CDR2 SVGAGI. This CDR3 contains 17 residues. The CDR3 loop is CASSYCSGPAGSHEQYF. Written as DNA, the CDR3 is TGTGCCAGCAGTTACTGTAGCGGGCCGGCAGGCTCCCACGAGCAGTACTTC.

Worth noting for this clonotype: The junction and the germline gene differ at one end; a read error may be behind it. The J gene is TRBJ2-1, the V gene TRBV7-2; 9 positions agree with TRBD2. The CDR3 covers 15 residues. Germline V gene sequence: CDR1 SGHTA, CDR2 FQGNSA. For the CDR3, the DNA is TGTGCCAGCGGCTTAAATAGCGGGAGTGGCAATGAGCAGTTCTTC. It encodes CASGLNSGSGNEQFF. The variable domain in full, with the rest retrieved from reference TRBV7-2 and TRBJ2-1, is GAGVSQSPSNKVTEKGKDVELRCDPISGHTALYWYRQSLGQGLEFLIYFQGNSAPDKSGLPSDRFSAERTGGSVSTLTIQRTQQEDSAVYLCASGLNSGSGNEQFFGPGTRLTVL.

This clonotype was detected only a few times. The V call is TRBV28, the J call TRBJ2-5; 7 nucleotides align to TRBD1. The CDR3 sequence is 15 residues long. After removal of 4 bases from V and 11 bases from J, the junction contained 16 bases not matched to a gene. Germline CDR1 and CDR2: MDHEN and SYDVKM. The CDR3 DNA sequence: TGTGCCAGCAGTTCCATGGACAGGTTAGTGAATGAGCAGTACTTC. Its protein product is CASSSMDRLVNEQYF.

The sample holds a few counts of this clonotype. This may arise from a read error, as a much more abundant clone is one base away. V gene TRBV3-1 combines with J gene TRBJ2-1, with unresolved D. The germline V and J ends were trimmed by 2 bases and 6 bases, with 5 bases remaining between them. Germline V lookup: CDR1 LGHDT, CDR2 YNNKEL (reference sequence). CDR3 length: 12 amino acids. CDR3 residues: CASSQSANEQFF. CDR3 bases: TGTGCCAGCAGCCAATCCGCCAATGAGCAGTTCTTC.

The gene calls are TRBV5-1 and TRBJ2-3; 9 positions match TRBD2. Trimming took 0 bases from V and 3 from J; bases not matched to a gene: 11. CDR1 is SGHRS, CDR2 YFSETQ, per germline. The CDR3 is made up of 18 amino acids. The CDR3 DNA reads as TGCGCCAGCAGCTTGGGGCTAGCGGGAATGGACCGTACAGATACGCAGTATTTT. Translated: CASSLGLAGMDRTDTQYF.